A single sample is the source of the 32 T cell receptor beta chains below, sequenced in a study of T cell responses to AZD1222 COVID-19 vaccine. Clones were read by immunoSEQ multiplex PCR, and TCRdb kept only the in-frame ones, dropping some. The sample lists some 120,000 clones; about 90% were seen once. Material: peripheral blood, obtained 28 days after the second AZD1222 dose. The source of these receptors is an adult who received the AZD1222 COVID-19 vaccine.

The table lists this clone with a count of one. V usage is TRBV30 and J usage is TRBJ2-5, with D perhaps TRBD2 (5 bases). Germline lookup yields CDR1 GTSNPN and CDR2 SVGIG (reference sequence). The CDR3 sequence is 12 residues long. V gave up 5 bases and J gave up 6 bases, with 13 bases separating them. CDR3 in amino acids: CAWGYGEKTQYF. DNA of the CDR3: TGTGCCTGGGGGTACGGGGAAAAGACCCAGTACTTC.

The CDR3 sequence is CATSPGPGNQPQHF. CDR3 nucleotides: TGTGCCACCAGCCCGGGACCTGGTAATCAGCCCCAGCATTTT. The V and J genes are TRBV15 and TRBJ1-5; perhaps TRBD1 as D (5 bases). The CDR3 runs 14 residues. Trimming left V 5 bases short and J 4 bases short, with 12 bases between. Per germline, CDR1 LNHNV and CDR2 YYDKDF (reference sequence).

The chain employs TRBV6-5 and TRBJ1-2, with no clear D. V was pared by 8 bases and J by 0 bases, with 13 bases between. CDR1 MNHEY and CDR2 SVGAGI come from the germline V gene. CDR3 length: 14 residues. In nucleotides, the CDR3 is TGTGCCAGCCGAGGCCGCGAAGCTAACTATGGCTACACCTTC. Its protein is CASRGREANYGYTF.

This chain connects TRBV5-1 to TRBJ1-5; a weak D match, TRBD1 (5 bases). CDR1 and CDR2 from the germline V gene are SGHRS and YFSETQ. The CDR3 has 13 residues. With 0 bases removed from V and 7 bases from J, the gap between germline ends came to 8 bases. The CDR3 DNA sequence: TGCGCCAGCAGCTTGGGGGACGACCAGCCCCAGCATTTT. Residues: CASSLGDDQPQHF.

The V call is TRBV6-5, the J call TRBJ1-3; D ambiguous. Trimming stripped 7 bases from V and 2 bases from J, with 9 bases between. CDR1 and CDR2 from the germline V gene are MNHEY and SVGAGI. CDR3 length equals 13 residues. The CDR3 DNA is TGTGCCAGCAAACCGGTAGCTGGAAACACCATATATTTT. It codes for CASKPVAGNTIYF.

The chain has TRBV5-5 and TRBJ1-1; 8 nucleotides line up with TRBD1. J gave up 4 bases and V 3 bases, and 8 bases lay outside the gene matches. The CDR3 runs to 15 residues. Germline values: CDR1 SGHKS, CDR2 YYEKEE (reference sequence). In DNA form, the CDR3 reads TGTGCCAGCAGCTCGCTCCAGGGGGCGCCCACTGAAGCTTTCTTT. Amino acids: CASSSLQGAPTEAFF.

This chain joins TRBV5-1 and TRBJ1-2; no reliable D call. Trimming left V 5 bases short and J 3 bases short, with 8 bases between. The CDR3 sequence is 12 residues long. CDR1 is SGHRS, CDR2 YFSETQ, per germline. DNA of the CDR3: TGCGCCAGCAGTGAGGTCGACTATGGCTACACCTTC. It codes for CASSEVDYGYTF. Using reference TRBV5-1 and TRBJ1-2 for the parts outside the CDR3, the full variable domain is KAGVTQTPRYLIKTRGQQVTLSCSPISGHRSVSWYQQTPGQGLQFLFEYFSETQRNKGNFPGRFSGRQFSNSRSEMNVSTLELGDSALYLCASSEVDYGYTFGSGTRLTVV.

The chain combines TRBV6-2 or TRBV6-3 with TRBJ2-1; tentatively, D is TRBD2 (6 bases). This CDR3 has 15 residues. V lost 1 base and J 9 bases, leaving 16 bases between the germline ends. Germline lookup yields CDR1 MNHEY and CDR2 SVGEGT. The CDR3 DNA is TGTGCCAGCAGTTACTTTATGGGGGGAAGGGCTGAGCAGTTCTTC. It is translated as CASSYFMGGRAEQFF.

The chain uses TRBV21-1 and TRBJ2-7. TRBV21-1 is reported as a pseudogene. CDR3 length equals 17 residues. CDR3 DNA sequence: TGTGCCAGCAGCCGGGGCCTCGACAAGATCGAATCCTACGAGCAGTACTTC. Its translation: CASSRGLDKIESYEQYF.

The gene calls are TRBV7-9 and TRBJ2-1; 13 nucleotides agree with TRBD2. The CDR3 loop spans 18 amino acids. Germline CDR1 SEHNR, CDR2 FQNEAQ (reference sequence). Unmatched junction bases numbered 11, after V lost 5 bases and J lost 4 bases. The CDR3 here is CASSPPQTSGRTYNEQFF. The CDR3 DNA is TGTGCCAGCAGCCCCCCCCAGACTAGCGGGAGGACATACAATGAGCAGTTCTTC. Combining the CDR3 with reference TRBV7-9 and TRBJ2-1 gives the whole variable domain DTGVSQNPRHKITKRGQNVTFRCDPISEHNRLYWYRQTLGQGPEFLTYFQNEAQLEKSRLLSDRFSAERPKGSFSTLEIQRTEQGDSAMYLCASSPPQTSGRTYNEQFFGPGTRLTVL.

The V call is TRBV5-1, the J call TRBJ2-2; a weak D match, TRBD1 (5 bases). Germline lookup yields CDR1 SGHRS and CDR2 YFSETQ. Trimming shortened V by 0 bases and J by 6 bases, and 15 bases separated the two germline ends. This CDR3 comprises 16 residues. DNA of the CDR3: TGCGCCAGCAGCTTGGTACAGGTTGGATTGGCCGGGGAGCTGTTTTTT. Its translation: CASSLVQVGLAGELFF.

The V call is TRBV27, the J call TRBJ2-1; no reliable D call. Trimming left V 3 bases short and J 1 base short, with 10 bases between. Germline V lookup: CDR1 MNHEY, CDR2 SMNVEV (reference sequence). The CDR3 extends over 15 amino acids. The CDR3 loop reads CASSLGLRSYNEQFF. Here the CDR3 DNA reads TGTGCCAGCAGTTTGGGGTTGAGGTCCTACAATGAGCAGTTCTTC.

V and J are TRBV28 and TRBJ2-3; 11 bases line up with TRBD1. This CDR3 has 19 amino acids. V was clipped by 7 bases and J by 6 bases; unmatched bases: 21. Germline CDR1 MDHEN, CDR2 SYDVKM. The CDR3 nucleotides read TGTGCCAGCACCAATACTCGCGGACAGGGGGCCGGGGGAGCGGATACGCAGTATTTT. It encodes CASTNTRGQGAGGADTQYF.

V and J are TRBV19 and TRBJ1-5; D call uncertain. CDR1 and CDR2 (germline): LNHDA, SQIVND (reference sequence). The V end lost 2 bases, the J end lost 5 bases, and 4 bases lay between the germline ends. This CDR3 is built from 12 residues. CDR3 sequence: CASSIHHQPQHF. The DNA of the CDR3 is TGTGCCAGTAGTATACACCATCAGCCCCAGCATTTT.

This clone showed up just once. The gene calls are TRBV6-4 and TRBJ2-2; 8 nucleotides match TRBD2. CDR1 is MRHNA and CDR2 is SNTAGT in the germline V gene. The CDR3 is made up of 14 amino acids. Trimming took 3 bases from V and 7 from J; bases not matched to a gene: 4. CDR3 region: CASSDAGGDGELFF. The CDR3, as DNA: TGTGCCAGCAGTGATGCGGGAGGAGACGGGGAGCTGTTTTTT.

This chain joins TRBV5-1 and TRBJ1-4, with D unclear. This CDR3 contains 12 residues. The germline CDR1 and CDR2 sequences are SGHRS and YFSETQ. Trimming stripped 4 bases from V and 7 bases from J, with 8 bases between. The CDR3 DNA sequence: TGCGCCAGCAGCAACGGCCCTGAAAAACTGTTTTTT. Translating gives CASSNGPEKLFF.

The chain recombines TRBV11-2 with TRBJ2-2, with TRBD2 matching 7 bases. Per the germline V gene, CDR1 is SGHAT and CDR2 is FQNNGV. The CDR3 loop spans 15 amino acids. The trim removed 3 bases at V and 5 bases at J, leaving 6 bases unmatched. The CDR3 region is CASSFGGSWTGELFF. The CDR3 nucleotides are TGTGCCAGCAGCTTCGGCGGGAGCTGGACCGGGGAGCTGTTTTTT.

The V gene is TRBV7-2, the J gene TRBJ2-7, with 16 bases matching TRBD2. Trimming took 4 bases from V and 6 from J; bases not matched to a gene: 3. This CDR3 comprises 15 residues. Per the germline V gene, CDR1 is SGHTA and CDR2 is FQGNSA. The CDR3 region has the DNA TGTGCCAGCAGCTCGGGACTAGCGGGAGGGCCCGAGCAGTACTTC. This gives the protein CASSSGLAGGPEQYF.

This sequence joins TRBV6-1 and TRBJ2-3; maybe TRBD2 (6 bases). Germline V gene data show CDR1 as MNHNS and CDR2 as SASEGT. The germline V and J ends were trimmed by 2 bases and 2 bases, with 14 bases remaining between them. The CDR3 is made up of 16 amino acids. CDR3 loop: CASSERGGVLTDTQYF. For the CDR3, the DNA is TGTGCCAGCAGTGAACGGGGAGGCGTGCTCACAGATACGCAGTATTTT.

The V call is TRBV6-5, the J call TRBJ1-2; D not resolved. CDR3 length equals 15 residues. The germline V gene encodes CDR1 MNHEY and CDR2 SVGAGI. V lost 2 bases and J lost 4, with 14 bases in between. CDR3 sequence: CASSYDRGYGYGYTF. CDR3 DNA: TGTGCCAGCAGTTACGACCGGGGTTATGGCTATGGCTACACCTTC.

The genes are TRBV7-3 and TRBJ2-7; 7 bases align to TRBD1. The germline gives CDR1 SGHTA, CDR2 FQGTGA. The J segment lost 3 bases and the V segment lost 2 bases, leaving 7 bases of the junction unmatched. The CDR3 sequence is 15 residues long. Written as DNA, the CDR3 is TGTGCCAGCAGCTTATCGGCAGGGGGAAACTACGAGCAGTACTTC. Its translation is CASSLSAGGNYEQYF.

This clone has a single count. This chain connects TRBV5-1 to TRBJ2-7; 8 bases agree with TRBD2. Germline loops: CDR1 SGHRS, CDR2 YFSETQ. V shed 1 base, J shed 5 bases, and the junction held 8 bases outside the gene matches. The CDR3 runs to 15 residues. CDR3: CASSLSAGRADEQYF. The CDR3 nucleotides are TGCGCCAGCAGCTTGTCTGCCGGGAGGGCAGACGAGCAGTACTTC. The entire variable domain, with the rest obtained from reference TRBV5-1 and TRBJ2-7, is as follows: KAGVTQTPRYLIKTRGQQVTLSCSPISGHRSVSWYQQTPGQGLQFLFEYFSETQRNKGNFPGRFSGRQFSNSRSEMNVSTLELGDSALYLCASSLSAGRADEQYFGPGTRLTVT.

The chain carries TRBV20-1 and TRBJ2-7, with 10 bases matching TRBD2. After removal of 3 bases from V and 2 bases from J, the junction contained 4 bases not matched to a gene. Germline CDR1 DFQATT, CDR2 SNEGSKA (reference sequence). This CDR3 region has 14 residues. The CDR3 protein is CSASIAGGPYEQYF. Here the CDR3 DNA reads TGCAGTGCTAGTATAGCGGGAGGCCCCTACGAGCAGTACTTC.

This chain's CDR3 is CASSYSTSGGETQYF. The CDR3 DNA is TGTGCCAGCAGTTACTCAACTAGCGGGGGGGAGACCCAGTACTTC. V gene TRBV6-6 combines with J gene TRBJ2-5; 12 positions agree with TRBD2. CDR1 is MNHNY, CDR2 SVGAGI, per germline (reference sequence). Trimming removed 0 bases from V and 5 bases from J; junction bases left unmatched: 1. The CDR3 extends over 15 amino acids.

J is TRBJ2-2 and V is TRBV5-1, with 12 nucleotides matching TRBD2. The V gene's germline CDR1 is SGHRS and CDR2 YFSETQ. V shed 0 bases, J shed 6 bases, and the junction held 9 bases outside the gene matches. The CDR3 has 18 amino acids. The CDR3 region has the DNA TGCGCCAGCAGCTTGGTTCAACCGGGACTAGCGGGTTCCGGGGAGCTGTTTTTT. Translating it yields CASSLVQPGLAGSGELFF.

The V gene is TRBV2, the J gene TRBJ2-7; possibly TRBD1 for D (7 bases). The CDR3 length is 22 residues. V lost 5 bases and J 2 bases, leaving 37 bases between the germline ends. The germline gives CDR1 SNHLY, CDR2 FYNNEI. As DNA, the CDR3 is TGTGCCAGCAGTACCCCAGACAGGGCCGCCCACGGTACACGACTAGGGACCTACGAGCAGTACTTC. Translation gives CASSTPDRAAHGTRLGTYEQYF.

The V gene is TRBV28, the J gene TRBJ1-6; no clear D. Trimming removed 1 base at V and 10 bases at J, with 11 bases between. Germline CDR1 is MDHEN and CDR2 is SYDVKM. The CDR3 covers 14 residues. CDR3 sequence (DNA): TGTGCCAGCAGTTTATATCGACCGGGATCACCCCTCCACTTT. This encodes CASSLYRPGSPLHF.

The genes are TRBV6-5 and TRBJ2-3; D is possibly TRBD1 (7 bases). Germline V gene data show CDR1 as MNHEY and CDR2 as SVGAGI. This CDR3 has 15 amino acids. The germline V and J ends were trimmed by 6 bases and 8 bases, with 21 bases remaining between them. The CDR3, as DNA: TGTGCCAGCAGCCCGGTAGAGGGGGCCGGGGGTACGCAGTATTTT. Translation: CASSPVEGAGGTQYF.

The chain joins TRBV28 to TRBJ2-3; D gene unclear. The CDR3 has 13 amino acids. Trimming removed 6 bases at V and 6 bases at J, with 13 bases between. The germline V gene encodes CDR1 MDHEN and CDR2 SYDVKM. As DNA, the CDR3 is TGTGCCAGCAGAACCCCGAACGGGGATACGCAGTATTTT. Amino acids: CASRTPNGDTQYF. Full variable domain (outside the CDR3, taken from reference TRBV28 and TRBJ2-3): DVKVTQSSRYLVKRTGEKVFLECVQDMDHENMFWYRQDPGLGLRLIYFSYDVKMKEKGDIPEGYSVSREKKERFSLILESASTNQTSMYLCASRTPNGDTQYFGPGTRLTVL.

The CDR3 region is CASSYGGTNEKLFF. The DNA of the CDR3 is TGTGCCAGCAGTTACGGGGGAACTAATGAAAAACTGTTTTTT. This rearrangement joins TRBV6-5 to TRBJ1-4; TRBD1 is a possible D gene (5 bases). V shed 2 bases and J shed 1 base, with 5 bases lying between them. CDR3 length: 14 residues. The germline gives CDR1 MNHEY, CDR2 SVGAGI.

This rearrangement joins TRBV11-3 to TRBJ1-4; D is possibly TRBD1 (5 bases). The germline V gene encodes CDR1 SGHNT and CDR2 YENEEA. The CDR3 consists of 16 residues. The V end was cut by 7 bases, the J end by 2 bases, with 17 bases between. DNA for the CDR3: TGTGCCAGCACCATGGACAAGAGGGCGACTAATGAAAAACTGTTTTTT. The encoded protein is CASTMDKRATNEKLFF.

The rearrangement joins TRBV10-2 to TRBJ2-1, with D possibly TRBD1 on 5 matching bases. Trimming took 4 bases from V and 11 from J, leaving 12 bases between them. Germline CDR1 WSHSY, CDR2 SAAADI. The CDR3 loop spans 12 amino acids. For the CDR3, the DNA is TGCGCCAGCAGTGTCGACAGTCTCAAGCAGTTCTTC. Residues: CASSVDSLKQFF.